This TCR beta chain was profiled in a study of T cells in Graves' hyperthyroidism and ophthalmopathy. General study results and limits: Clonotypes that were expanded in thyroid above 0.001 mostly appeared in blood too.

This clonotype was seen many times. Its antigen is unidentified. From RNA transcripts, TCR beta CDR3 regions were amplified. In the first-round RT-PCR of the TCR CDR3, the HTBI primer set was used. Using its own MiXCR run on the multiplex PCR reads, TCRdb lists one record per CDR3 protein. Of roughly 360,000 distinct CDR3 sequences listed, approximately 13% are singletons. Each patient was aged 18 to 65 and had newly diagnosed hyperthyroidism of under 2 months' duration. Not enrolled were patients with uncontrolled infection, other autoimmune disease, pregnancy or lactation. The sample of blood was obtained at first hyperthyroidism diagnosis (before any ophthalmopathy symptoms). Sequencing used blood. This clonotype originated in a man younger than 45 with Graves' hyperthyroidism that later progressed to Graves' ophthalmopathy.

CDR3 DNA: TGTGCCAGCAGCTTATACACGAACACTGAAGCTTTCTTT. It yields the protein CASSLYTNTEAFF. This sequence joins TRBV7-2 and TRBJ1-1; unclear D gene. The CDR3 has 13 amino acids. The V gene lost 2 bases and the J gene lost 1 base, with 5 bases spanning the gap. Germline CDR1 SGHTA, CDR2 FQGNSA.